The clone carrying this T cell receptor beta chain was found a few times. Its target is not known. The authors prepared the TCRbeta library with unique molecular identifiers. In TCRdb, the PCR reads were re-called with MiXCR into one record per CDR3 protein. Of roughly 220,000 distinct CDR3 sequences in the sample, approximately 8.4% were seen once. This specimen belongs to a study of T-cell reconstitution after alpha-beta-depleted transplantation in children. Study-level points and caveats: A year had passed since transplant, and T-cell counts and diversity by then came mostly from newly produced T cells.

CDR3 length: 16 residues. In germline, CDR1 is SGHVS, CDR2 FQNEAQ. Between the trimmed V and J ends, which lost 5 bases and 0 bases, there was a span of 17 bases. The chain links TRBV7-8 to TRBJ2-7; TRBD1 might be the D (6 bases). This material consisted of PBMCs, mostly from graft donor cells, taken 360 days after TCRalphabeta/CD19-depleted stem cell transplant. The TCR was taken from a male patient under 10 years old who had a stem cell transplant for acute myeloid leukemia, so the T cells may come from the graft donor. The DNA for the CDR3 is TGTGCCAGCAGCCAGCACAGGGCTCTTAGCTCCTACGAGCAGTACGTC. This encodes CASSQHRALSSYEQYV.